This is a list of T cell receptor beta chains from one sample in a study of regulatory and conventional T cells in RAG deficiency. Clones were read by immunoSEQ multiplex PCR, and TCRdb kept only the in-frame ones, dropping some. The sample carries about 5,500 clones, around 92% recorded once. Sequenced: CD8+ T cells sorted from blood. These receptors all stem from a human donor with RAG deficiency presenting as severe combined immunodeficiency. CDR3s include the opening cysteine and the closing phenylalanine or tryptophan. A D gene is named only where the DNA matches it firmly. Clone sizes are given selectively: once, few, many, or a class where the clone is expanded.

cdr3_nt: TGTGCCAGCAGCGTATGGGACAGTGGCATTCAGTACTTC
cdr3_aa: CASSVWDSGIQYF
d_call: TRBD1
v_call: TRBV9
j_call: TRBJ2-4
clone_size: .

cdr3_nt: TGTGCCAGCAGCTTAGGGACAGGGGGCGAGCAGTACTTC
cdr3_aa: CASSLGTGGEQYF
d_call: TRBD1
v_call: TRBV11-2
j_call: TRBJ2-7
clone_size: .

cdr3_nt: TGCGCCAGCAGCCAAAATTGGGACAGGGGAGCGGATACGCAGTATTTT
cdr3_aa: CASSQNWDRGADTQYF
d_call: TRBD1
v_call: TRBV4-3
j_call: TRBJ2-3
clone_size: .

cdr3_nt: TGTGCCAGCGACCCTTCAGGGAACACTGAAGCTTTCTTT
cdr3_aa: CASDPSGNTEAFF
d_call: .
v_call: TRBV6-1
j_call: TRBJ1-1
clone_size: .

cdr3_nt: TGTGCCACCAGCAGAGGACAGGGGGCGCGCAATGAGCAGTTCTTC
cdr3_aa: CATSRGQGARNEQFF
d_call: TRBD1
v_call: TRBV15
j_call: TRBJ2-1
clone_size: .

cdr3_nt: TGTGCCAGCAGCCAAGGGGGCTACGAGCAGTACTTC
cdr3_aa: CASSQGGYEQYF
d_call: .
v_call: TRBV4-2
j_call: TRBJ2-7
clone_size: .

cdr3_nt: TGTGCCAGCAGCTTAACCCCGGCGGACCTGGGAGAGCAGTACTTC
cdr3_aa: CASSLTPADLGEQYF
d_call: .
v_call: TRBV7-3
j_call: TRBJ2-7
clone_size: .

cdr3_nt: TGTGCCTGGACACCGCCAGAGGTTCCAACTAATGAAAAACTGTTTTTT
cdr3_aa: CAWTPPEVPTNEKLFF
d_call: .
v_call: TRBV30
j_call: TRBJ1-4
clone_size: .

cdr3_nt: TGCGCCAGAAGGGCAGGGAGCTATGGCTACACCTTC
cdr3_aa: CARRAGSYGYTF
d_call: .
v_call: TRBV10-1
j_call: TRBJ1-2
clone_size: .

cdr3_nt: TGCAGCTCGACAGGGTTCGGGGAGACCCAGTACTTC
cdr3_aa: CSSTGFGETQYF
d_call: TRBD1
v_call: TRBV29-1
j_call: TRBJ2-5
clone_size: .

cdr3_nt: TGCGCCAGCAGCCAAGCGGCGACCAGGGTTGACTACGAGCAGTACTTC
cdr3_aa: CASSQAATRVDYEQYF
d_call: .
v_call: TRBV4-1
j_call: TRBJ2-7
clone_size: .

cdr3_nt: TGTGCCAGCCTCCGGCTTTTCAATGAGCAGTTCTTC
cdr3_aa: CASLRLFNEQFF
d_call: .
v_call: TRBV2
j_call: TRBJ2-1
clone_size: .

cdr3_nt: TGTGCCAGCAGCCGAAGGCCCCAAGAGACCCAGTACTTC
cdr3_aa: CASSRRPQETQYF
d_call: .
v_call: TRBV27
j_call: TRBJ2-5
clone_size: once

cdr3_nt: TGTGCCAGCAGTTTACAGGGGGACACTGAAGCTTTCTTT
cdr3_aa: CASSLQGDTEAFF
d_call: TRBD1
v_call: TRBV27
j_call: TRBJ1-1
clone_size: .

cdr3_nt: TGCGCCAGCAGCCAAATAACAGGGGGCACCGGGGAGCTGTTTTTT
cdr3_aa: CASSQITGGTGELFF
d_call: TRBD1
v_call: TRBV4-1
j_call: TRBJ2-2
clone_size: .

cdr3_nt: TGTGCCAGCAGCCAACTACCTACGGGCTACGAGCAGTACTTC
cdr3_aa: CASSQLPTGYEQYF
d_call: .
v_call: TRBV4-2
j_call: TRBJ2-7
clone_size: .

cdr3_nt: TGTGCCATTGTCTTGGGGGCTAATGAAAAACTGTTTTTT
cdr3_aa: CAIVLGANEKLFF
d_call: .
v_call: TRBV2
j_call: TRBJ1-4
clone_size: .